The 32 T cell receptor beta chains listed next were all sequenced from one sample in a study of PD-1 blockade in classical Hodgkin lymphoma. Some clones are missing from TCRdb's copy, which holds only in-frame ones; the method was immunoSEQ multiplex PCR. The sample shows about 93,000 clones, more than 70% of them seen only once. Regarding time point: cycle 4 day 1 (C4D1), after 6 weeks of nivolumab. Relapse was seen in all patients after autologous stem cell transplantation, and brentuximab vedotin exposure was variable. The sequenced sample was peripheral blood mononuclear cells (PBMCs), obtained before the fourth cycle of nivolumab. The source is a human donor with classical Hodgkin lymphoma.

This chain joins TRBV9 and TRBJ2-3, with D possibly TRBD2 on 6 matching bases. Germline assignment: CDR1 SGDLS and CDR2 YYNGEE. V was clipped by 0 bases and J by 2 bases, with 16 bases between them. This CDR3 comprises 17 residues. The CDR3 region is CASSVGGGRPPTDTQYF. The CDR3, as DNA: TGTGCCAGCAGCGTAGGGGGTGGGAGGCCCCCCACAGATACGCAGTATTTT.

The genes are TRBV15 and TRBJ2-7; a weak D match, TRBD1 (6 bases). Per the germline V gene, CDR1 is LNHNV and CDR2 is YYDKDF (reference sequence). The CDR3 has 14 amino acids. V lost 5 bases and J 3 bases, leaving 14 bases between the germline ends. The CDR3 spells CATSVGTNVYEQYF. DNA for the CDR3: TGTGCCACCAGCGTAGGGACAAACGTCTACGAGCAGTACTTC.

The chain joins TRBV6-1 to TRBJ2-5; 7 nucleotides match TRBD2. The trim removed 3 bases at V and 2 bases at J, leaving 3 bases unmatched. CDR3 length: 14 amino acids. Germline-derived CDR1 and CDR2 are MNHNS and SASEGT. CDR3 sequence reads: CASSETSSQETQYF. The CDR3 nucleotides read TGTGCCAGCAGTGAGACTAGCAGTCAAGAGACCCAGTACTTC.

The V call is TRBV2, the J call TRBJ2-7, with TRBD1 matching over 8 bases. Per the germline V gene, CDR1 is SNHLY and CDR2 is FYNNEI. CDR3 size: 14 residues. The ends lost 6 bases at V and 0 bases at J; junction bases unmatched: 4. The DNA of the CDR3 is TGTGCCAGCAGGAGGGACAGGCCCTCCTACGAGCAGTACTTC. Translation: CASRRDRPSYEQYF.

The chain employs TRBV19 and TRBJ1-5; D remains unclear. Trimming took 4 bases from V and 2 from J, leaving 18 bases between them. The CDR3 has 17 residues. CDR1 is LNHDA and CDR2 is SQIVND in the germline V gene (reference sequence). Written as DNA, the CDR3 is TGTGCCAGTAGTAGCGGACGGTCGCCGGGCGGCAATCAGCCCCAGCATTTT. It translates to CASSSGRSPGGNQPQHF.

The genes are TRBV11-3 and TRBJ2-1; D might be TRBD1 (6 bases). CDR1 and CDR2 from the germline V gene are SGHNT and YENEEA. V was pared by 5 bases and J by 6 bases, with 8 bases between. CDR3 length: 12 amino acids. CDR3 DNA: TGTGCCAGCAGCCTACAGGGCAATGAGCAGTTCTTC. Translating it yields CASSLQGNEQFF.

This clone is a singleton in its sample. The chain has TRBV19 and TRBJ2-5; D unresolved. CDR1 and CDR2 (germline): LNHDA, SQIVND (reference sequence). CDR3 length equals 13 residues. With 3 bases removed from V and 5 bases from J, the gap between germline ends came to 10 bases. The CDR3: CASSIFSRETQYF. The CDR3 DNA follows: TGTGCCAGTAGTATTTTCAGTAGGGAGACCCAGTACTTC.

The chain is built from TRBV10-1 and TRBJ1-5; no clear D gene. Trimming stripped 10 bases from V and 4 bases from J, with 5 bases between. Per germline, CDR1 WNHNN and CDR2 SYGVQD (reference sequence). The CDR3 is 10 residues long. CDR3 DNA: TGCGCCACGTCAAATCAGCCCCAGCATTTT. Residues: CATSNQPQHF.

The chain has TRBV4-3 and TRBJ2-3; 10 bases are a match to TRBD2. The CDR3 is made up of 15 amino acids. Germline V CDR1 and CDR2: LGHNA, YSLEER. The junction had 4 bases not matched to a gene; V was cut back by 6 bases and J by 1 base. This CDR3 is CASRSGTSGTDTQYF. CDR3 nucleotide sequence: TGCGCCAGCAGATCCGGGACTAGCGGCACAGATACGCAGTATTTT.

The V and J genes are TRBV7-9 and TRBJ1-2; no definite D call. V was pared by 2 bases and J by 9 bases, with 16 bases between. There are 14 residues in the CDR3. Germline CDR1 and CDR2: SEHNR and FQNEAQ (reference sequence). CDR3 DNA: TGTGCCAGCAGCTTACGAGACCTCCCTCAGCGCTACACCTTC. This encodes CASSLRDLPQRYTF.

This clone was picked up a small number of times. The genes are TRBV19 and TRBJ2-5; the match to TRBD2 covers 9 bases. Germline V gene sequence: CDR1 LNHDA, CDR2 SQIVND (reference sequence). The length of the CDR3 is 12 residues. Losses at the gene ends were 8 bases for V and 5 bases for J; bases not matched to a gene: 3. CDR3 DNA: TGTGCCAGTTCTAGCGGGATTGAGACCCAGTACTTC. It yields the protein CASSSGIETQYF.

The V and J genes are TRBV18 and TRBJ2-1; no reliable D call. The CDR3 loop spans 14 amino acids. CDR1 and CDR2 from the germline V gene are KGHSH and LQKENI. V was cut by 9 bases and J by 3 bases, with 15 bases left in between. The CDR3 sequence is CASTVLDGYNEQFF. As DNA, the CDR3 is TGTGCCAGTACCGTCCTCGACGGCTACAATGAGCAGTTCTTC. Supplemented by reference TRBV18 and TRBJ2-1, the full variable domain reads NAGVMQNPRHLVRRRGQEARLRCSPMKGHSHVYWYRQLPEEGLKFMVYLQKENIIDESGMPKERFSAEFPKEGPSILRIQQVVRGDSAAYFCASTVLDGYNEQFFGPGTRLTVL.

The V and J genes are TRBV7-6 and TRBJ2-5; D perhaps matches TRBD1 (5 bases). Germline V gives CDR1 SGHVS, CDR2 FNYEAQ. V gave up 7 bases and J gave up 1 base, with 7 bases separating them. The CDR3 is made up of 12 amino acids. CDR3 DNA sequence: TGTGCCAGCACCGACAGCCAAGAGACCCAGTACTTC. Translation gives CASTDSQETQYF.

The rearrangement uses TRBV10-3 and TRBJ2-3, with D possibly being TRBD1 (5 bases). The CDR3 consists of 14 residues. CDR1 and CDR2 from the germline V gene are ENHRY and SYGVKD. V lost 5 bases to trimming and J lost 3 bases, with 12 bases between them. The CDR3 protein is CAISKARDTDTQYF. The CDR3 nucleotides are TGTGCCATCAGTAAGGCCAGGGATACAGATACGCAGTATTTT.

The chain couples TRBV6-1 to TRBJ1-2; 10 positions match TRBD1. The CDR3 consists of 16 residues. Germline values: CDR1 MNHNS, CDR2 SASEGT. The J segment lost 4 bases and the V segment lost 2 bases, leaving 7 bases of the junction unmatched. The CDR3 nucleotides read TGTGCCAGCAGTGAATCGGGGACAGGGGCCTTCTATGGCTACACCTTC. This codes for CASSESGTGAFYGYTF.

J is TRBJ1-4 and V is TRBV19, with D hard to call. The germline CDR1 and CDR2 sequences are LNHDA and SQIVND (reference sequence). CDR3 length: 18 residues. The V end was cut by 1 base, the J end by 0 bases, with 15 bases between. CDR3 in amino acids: CASSIGSGSPATNEKLFF. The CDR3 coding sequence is TGTGCCAGTAGTATAGGGTCAGGTTCTCCGGCAACTAATGAAAAACTGTTTTTT.

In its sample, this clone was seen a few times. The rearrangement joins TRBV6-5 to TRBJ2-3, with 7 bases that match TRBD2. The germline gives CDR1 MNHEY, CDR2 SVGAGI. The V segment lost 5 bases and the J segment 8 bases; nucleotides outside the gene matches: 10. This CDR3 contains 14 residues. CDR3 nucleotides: TGTGCCAGCAGTCCACTAGCGACCATAGGTACGCAGTATTTT. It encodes CASSPLATIGTQYF.

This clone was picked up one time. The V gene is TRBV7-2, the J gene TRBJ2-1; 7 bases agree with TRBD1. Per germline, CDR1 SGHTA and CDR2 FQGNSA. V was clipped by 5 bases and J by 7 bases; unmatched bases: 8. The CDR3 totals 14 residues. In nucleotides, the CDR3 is TGTGCCAGCAGCCCGAGACAGGGAAGGAATGAGCAGTTCTTC. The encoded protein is CASSPRQGRNEQFF. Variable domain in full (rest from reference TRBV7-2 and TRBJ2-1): GAGVSQSPSNKVTEKGKDVELRCDPISGHTALYWYRQSLGQGLEFLIYFQGNSAPDKSGLPSDRFSAERTGGSVSTLTIQRTQQEDSAVYLCASSPRQGRNEQFFGPGTRLTVL.

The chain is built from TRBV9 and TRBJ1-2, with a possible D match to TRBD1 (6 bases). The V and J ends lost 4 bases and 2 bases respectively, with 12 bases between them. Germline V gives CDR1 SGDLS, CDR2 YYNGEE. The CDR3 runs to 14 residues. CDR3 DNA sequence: TGTGCCAGCAGCTCCTCCGGACAGAACTATGGCTACACCTTC. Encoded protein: CASSSSGQNYGYTF.

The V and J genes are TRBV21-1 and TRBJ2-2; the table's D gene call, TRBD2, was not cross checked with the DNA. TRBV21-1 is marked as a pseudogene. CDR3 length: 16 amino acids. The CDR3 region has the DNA TGTGCCAGCAGCCTAAGGGGGACTAGCTTTCCCGGGGAGCTGTTTTTT. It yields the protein CASSLRGTSFPGELFF.

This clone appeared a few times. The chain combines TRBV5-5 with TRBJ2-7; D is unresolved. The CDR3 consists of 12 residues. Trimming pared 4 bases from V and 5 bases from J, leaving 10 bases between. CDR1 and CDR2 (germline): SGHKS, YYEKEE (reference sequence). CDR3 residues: CASSPRLDEQYF. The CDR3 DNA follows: TGTGCCAGCAGCCCCAGATTGGACGAGCAGTACTTC.

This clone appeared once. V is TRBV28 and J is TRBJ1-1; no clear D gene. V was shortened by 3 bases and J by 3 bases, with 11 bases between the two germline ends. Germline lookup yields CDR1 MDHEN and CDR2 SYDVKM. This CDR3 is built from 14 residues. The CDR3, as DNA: TGTGCCAGCAGTTTTCGGAGGGTAGACACTGAAGCTTTCTTT. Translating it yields CASSFRRVDTEAFF. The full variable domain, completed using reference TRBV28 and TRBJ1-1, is DVKVTQSSRYLVKRTGEKVFLECVQDMDHENMFWYRQDPGLGLRLIYFSYDVKMKEKGDIPEGYSVSREKKERFSLILESASTNQTSMYLCASSFRRVDTEAFFGQGTRLTVV.

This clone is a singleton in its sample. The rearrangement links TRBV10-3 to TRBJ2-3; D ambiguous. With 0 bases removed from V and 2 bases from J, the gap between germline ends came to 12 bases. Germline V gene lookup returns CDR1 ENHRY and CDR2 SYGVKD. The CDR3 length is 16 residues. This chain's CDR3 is CAISESGWRTTDTQYF. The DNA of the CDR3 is TGTGCCATCAGTGAGTCGGGCTGGCGGACCACAGATACGCAGTATTTT.

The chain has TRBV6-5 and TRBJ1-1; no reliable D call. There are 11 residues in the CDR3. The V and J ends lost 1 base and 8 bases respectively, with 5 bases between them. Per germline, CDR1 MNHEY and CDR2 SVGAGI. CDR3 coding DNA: TGTGCCAGCAGTTACTATGGAGAAGCTTTCTTT. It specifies CASSYYGEAFF.

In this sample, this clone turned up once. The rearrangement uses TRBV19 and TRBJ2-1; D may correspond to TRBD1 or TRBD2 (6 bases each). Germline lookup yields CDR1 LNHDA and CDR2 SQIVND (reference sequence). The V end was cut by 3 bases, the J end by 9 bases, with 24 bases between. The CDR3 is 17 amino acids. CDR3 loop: CASSIEGRGLSGGEQFF. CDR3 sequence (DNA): TGTGCCAGTAGTATTGAAGGTCGGGGGCTCTCTGGAGGTGAGCAGTTCTTC.

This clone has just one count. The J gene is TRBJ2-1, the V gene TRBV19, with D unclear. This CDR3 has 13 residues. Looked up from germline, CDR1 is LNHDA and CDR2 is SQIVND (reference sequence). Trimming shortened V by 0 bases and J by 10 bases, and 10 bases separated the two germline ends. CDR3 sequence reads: CASSIDPVLEQFF. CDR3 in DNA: TGTGCCAGTAGTATAGACCCAGTCTTGGAGCAGTTCTTC.

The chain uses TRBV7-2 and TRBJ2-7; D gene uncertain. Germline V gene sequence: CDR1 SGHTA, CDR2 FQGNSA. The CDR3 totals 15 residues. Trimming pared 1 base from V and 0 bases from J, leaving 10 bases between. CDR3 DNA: TGTGCCAGCAGCTTAGATTTTCTGAGCTCCTACGAGCAGTACTTC. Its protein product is CASSLDFLSSYEQYF.

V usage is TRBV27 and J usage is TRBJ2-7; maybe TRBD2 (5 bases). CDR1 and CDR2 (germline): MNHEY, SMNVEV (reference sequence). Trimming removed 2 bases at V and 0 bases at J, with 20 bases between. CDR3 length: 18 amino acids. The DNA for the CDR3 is TGTGCCAGCAGTTTAGTTACTGGGCCGGCAAGCGGCTCCTACGAGCAGTACTTC. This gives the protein CASSLVTGPASGSYEQYF.

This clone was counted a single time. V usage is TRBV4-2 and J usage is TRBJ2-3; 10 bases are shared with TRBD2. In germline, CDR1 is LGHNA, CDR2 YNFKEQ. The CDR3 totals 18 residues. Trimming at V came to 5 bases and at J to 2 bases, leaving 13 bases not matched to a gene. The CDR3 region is CASSSSSLSGGATDTQYF. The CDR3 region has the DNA TGTGCCAGCAGCTCCTCCTCCCTAAGCGGGGGGGCCACAGATACGCAGTATTTT.

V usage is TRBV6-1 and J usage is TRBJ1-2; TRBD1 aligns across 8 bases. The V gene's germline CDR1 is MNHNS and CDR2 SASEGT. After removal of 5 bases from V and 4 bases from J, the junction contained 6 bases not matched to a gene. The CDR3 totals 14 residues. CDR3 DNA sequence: TGTGCCAGCAGTTATGACAGGGGCTCCTATGGCTACACCTTC. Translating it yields CASSYDRGSYGYTF.

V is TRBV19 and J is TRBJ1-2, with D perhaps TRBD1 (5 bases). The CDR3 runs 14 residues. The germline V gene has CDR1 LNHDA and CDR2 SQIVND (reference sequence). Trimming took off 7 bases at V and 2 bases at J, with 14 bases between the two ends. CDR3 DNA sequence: TGTGCCAGTACCCAGTGGGGGATGAACTATGGCTACACCTTC. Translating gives CASTQWGMNYGYTF.

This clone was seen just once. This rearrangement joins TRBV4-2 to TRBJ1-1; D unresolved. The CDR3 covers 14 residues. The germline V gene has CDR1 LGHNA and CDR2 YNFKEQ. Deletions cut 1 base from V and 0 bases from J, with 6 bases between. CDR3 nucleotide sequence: TGTGCCAGCAGCCAAGTCTTTATGAACACTGAAGCTTTCTTT. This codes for CASSQVFMNTEAFF.